This entry describes one T cell receptor (beta chain). Germline and junction disagree at one end, which may indicate a read error. These data come from a study of human T cells and chemical hapten exposure. Study-wide context: Scalp application of diphenylcyclopropenone was performed weekly in patients across the entire approximately 25-week study.

Described time point: pre-sensitization, week 0. Treatment of the sample: therapeutic diphenylcyclopropenone sensitization with weekly scalp DPC. Samples of blood were obtained prior to the application of each patch test. Researchers extracted total RNA from unfractionated whole blood. MiXCR was run by TCRdb on the RACE reads, yielding one entry per CDR3 protein. The sample comprises approximately 260,000 distinct CDR3 sequences, approximately 8% of which are singletons, and approximately 1.2% rests with the top ten. The germline V gene has CDR1 LNHDA and CDR2 SQIVND (reference sequence). This CDR3 contains 15 residues.

The source was whole blood, collected in connection with sensitization to the hapten diphenylcyclopropenone (DPC). This TCR came from a man aged 18 to 35 with alopecia areata. Some clones in this sample may be carry-over from other donors' samples. This chain links TRBV19 with TRBJ1-4; the match to TRBD1 covers 8 bases. CDR3 region: CASTILDRVGEKLFF. In DNA form, the CDR3 reads TGTGCCAGTACTATACTGGACAGGGTAGGAGAAAAACTGTTTTTT.